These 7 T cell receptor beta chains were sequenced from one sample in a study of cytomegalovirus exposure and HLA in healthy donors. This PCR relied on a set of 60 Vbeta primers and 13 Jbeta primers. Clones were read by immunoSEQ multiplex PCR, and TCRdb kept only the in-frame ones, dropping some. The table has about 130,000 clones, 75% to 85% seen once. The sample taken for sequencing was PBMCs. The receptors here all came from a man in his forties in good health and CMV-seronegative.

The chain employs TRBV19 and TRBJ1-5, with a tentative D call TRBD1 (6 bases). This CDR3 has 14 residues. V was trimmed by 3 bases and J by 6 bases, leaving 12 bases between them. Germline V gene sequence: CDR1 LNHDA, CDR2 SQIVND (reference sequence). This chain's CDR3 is CASSIGGGLQPQHF. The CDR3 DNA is TGTGCCAGTAGTATCGGGGGGGGGCTTCAGCCCCAGCATTTT.

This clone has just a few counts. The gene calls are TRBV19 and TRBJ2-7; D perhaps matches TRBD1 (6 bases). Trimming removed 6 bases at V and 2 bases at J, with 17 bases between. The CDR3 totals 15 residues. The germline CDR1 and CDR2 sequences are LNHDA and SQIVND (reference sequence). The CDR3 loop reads CASSPLGAIPYEQYF. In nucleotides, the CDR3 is TGTGCCAGTAGCCCTCTGGGGGCGATTCCCTACGAGCAGTACTTC. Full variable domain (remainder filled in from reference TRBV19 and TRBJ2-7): DGGITQSPKYLFRKEGQNVTLSCEQNLNHDAMYWYRQDPGQGLRLIYYSQIVNDFQKGDIAEGYSVSREKKESFPLTVTSAQKNPTAFYLCASSPLGAIPYEQYFGPGTRLTVT.

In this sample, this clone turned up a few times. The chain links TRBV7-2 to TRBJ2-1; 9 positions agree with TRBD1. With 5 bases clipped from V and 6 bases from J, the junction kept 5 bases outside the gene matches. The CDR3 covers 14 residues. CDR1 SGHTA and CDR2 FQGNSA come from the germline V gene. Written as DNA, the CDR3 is TGTGCCAGCAGCCGCTCGACAGGGGGCAATGAGCAGTTCTTC. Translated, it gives CASSRSTGGNEQFF.

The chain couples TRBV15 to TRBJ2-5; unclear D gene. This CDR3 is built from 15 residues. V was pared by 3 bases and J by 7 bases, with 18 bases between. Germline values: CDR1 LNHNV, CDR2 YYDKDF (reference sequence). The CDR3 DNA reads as TGTGCCACCAGCAGCCTTGCGGTCGCCGGTGGGACCCAGTACTTC. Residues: CATSSLAVAGGTQYF. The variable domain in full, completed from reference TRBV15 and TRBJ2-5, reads DAMVIQNPRYQVTQFGKPVTLSCSQTLNHNVMYWYQQKSSQAPKLLFHYYDKDFNNEADTPDNFQSRRPNTSFCFLDIRSPGLGDTAMYLCATSSLAVAGGTQYFGPGTRLLVL.

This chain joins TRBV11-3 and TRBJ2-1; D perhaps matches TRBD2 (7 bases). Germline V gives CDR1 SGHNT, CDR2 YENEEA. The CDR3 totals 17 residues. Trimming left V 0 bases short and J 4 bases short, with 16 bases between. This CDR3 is CASSLEGGAGVYNEQFF. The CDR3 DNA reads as TGTGCCAGCAGCTTAGAGGGGGGCGCGGGGGTGTACAATGAGCAGTTCTTC.

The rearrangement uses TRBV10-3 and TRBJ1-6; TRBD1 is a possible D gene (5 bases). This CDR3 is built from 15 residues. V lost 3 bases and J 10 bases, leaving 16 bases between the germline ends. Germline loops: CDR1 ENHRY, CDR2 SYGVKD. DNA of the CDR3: TGTGCCATCAGTGACCCCGGAAGGCAGGGCTCACCCCTCCACTTT. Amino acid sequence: CAISDPGRQGSPLHF.

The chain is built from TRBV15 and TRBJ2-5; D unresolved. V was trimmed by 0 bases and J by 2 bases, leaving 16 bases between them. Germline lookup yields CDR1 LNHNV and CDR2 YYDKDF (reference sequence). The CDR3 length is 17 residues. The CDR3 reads CATSRDSGTPQQETQYF. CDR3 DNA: TGTGCCACCAGCAGAGATAGTGGTACCCCCCAACAAGAGACCCAGTACTTC.